The clone carrying this TCR beta chain was counted ten times or more. Its cognate antigen is unknown. CDR1 and CDR2 from the germline V gene are SEHNR and FQNEAQ (reference sequence). V was shortened by 5 bases and J by 7 bases, with 24 bases between the two germline ends. CDR3 length: 18 residues. As for time point: pre-sensitization, week 0. As to treatment: therapeutic diphenylcyclopropenone sensitization with weekly scalp DPC. The authors extracted total RNA from unfractionated whole blood. TCRdb itself ran the RACE reads through MiXCR, one entry per CDR3 protein. This table has some 330,000 distinct CDR3 sequences, 5.5% appearing once. This record belongs to a study of human T cells and chemical hapten exposure. Study background: An approximately 2 cm by approximately 2 cm inner upper arm patch received 2% DPC for sensitization. Study findings and constraints: A positive correlation with patch test score was found for PT1 expanded TCR counts. DPC sensitization left the count of TCRs above 1 in 1000 unchanged.

Sequenced material: whole blood, taken in connection with sensitization to the hapten diphenylcyclopropenone (DPC). The sequence was obtained from a woman aged 18 to 35 with alopecia areata. Some clones in this sample may be carry-over from other donors' samples. The rearrangement uses TRBV7-9 and TRBJ1-6; D is perhaps TRBD1 (6 bases). The CDR3 DNA reads TGTGCCAGCAGCCTAACACTAAGTCGGACCGGGGGCAATTCACCCCTCCACTTT. Translating it yields CASSLTLSRTGGNSPLHF.